This T cell receptor (beta chain) was found in a study of cytomegalovirus exposure and HLA in healthy donors. The PCR made use of 60 Vbeta and 13 Jbeta primers. Produced via immunoSEQ multiplex PCR; TCRdb's table is partial and in-frame only. The repertoire consists of about 80,000 clones, with nearly 80% occurring once and the leading ten covering 20% to 25%. V was cut by 2 bases and J by 4 bases, with 5 bases left in between. The CDR3 contains 13 residues. Germline V gene sequence: CDR1 SNHLY, CDR2 FYNNEI. The sample taken for sequencing was PBMCs. The chain has TRBV2 and TRBJ2-2; D remains ambiguous. The TCR was taken from a woman aged 45-65 years in good health and CMV-seropositive. CDR3 region: CASSESVTGELFF. As DNA, the CDR3 is TGTGCCAGCAGTGAATCGGTCACCGGGGAGCTGTTTTTT.